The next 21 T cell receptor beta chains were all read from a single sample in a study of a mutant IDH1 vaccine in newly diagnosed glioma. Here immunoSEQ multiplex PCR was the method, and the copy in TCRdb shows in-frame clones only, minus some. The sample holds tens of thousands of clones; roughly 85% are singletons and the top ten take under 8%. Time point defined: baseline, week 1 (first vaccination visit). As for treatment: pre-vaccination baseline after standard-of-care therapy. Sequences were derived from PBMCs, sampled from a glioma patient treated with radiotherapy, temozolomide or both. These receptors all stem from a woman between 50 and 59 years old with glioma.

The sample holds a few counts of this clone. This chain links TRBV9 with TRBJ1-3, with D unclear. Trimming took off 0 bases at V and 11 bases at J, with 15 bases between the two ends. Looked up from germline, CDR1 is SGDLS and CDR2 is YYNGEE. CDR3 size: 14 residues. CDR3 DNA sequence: TGTGCCAGCAGCGTAGCGGCCGGGTTTGATTCCATATATTTT. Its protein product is CASSVAAGFDSIYF.

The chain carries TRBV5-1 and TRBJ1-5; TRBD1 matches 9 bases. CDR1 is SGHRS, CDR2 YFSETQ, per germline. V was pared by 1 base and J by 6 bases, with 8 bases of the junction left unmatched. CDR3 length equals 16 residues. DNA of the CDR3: TGCGCCAGCAGCTTGAGAGACAGGGGGATGAGTCAGCCCCAGCATTTT. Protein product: CASSLRDRGMSQPQHF. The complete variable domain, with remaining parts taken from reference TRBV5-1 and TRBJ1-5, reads KAGVTQTPRYLIKTRGQQVTLSCSPISGHRSVSWYQQTPGQGLQFLFEYFSETQRNKGNFPGRFSGRQFSNSRSEMNVSTLELGDSALYLCASSLRDRGMSQPQHFGDGTRLSIL.

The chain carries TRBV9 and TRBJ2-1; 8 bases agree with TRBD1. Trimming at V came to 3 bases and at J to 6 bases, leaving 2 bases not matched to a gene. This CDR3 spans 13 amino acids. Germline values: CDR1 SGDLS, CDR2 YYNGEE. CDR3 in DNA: TGTGCCAGCAGCGAACAGGGGGGCAATGAGCAGTTCTTC. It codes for CASSEQGGNEQFF.

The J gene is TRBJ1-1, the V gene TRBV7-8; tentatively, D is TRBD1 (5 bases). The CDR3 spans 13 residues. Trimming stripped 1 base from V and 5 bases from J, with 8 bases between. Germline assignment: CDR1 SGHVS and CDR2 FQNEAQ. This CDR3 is CASSLGGGTEAFF. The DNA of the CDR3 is TGTGCCAGCAGCTTAGGTGGGGGGACTGAAGCTTTCTTT. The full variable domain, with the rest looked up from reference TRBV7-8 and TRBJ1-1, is GAGVSQSPRYKVAKRGQDVALRCDPISGHVSLFWYQQALGQGPEFLTYFQNEAQLDKSGLPSDRFFAERPEGSVSTLKIQRTQQEDSAVYLCASSLGGGTEAFFGQGTRLTVV.

The CDR3 here is CALAKLSHANTGELFF. The CDR3 DNA sequence: TGTGCCTTGGCTAAACTCTCCCATGCGAACACCGGGGAGCTGTTTTTT. The V gene is TRBV30, the J gene TRBJ2-2; no definite D call. V was pared by 7 bases and J by 0 bases, with 18 bases between. Germline CDR1 GTSNPN, CDR2 SVGIG (reference sequence). This CDR3 has 16 amino acids. Filled out from reference TRBV30 and TRBJ2-2, the complete variable domain reads SQTIHQWPATLVQPVGSPLSLECTVEGTSNPNLYWYRQAAGRGLQLLFYSVGIGQISSEVPQNLSASRPQDRQFILSSKKLLLSDSGFYLCALAKLSHANTGELFFGEGSRLTVL.

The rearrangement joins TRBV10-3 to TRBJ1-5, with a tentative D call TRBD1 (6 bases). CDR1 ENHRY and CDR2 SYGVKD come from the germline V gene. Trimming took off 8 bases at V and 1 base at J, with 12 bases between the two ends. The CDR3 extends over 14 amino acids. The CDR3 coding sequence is TGTGCCATCCGCCAACAGGGAAGCAATCAGCCCCAGCATTTT. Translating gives CAIRQQGSNQPQHF.

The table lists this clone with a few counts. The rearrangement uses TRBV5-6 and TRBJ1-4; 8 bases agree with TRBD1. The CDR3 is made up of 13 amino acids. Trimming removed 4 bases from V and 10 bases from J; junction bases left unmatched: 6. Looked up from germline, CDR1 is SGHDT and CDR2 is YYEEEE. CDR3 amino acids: CASSEDREAKLFF. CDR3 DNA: TGTGCCAGCAGCGAGGACAGGGAGGCAAAACTGTTTTTT.

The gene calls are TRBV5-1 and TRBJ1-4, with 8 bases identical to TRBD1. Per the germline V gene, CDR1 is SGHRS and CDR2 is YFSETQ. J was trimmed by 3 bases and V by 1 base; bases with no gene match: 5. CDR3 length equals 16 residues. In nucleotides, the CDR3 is TGCGCCAGCAGCTTGAACAGGGGGGCGGCTAATGAAAAACTGTTTTTT. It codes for CASSLNRGAANEKLFF.

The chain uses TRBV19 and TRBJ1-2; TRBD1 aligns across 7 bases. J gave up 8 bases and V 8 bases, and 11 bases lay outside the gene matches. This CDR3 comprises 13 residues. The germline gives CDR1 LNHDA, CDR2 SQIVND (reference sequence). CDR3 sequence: CASRTGPLGGYTF. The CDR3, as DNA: TGTGCCAGTCGGACAGGACCCTTAGGGGGCTACACCTTC.

The CDR3 DNA sequence: TGTGCCAGCAGTGTACGAGGCGGGGGGCCACAAGAGACCCAGTACTTC. Its protein is CASSVRGGGPQETQYF. This sequence joins TRBV6-1 and TRBJ2-5; 8 positions agree with TRBD2. Germline V lookup: CDR1 MNHNS, CDR2 SASEGT. The ends lost 4 bases at V and 2 bases at J; junction bases unmatched: 9. The CDR3 runs to 16 residues.

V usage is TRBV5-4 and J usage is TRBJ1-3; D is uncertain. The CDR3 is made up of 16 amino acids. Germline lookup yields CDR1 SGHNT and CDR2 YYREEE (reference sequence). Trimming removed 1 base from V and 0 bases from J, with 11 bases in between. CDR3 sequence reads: CASSLRGRSSGNTIYF. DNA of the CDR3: TGTGCCAGCAGCTTGAGAGGCAGATCCTCTGGAAACACCATATATTTT.

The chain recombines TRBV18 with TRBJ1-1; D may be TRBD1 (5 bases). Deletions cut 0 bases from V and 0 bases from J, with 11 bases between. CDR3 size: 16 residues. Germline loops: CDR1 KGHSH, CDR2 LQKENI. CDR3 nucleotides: TGTGCCAGCTCACCACCCTTAAGGGGCATGAACACTGAAGCTTTCTTT. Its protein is CASSPPLRGMNTEAFF.

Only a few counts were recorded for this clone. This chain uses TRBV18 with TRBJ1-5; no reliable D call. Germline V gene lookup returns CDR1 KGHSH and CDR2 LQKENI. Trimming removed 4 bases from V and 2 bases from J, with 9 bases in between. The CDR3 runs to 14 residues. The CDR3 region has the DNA TGTGCCAGCTCACTTCAGGAGGGCAATCAGCCCCAGCATTTT. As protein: CASSLQEGNQPQHF.

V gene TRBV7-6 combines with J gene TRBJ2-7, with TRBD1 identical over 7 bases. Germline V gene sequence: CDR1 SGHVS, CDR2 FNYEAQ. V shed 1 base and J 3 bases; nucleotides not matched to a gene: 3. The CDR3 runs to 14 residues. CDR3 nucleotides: TGTGCCAGCAGCTTAGAACAGGGGAACTACGAGCAGTACTTC. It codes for CASSLEQGNYEQYF.

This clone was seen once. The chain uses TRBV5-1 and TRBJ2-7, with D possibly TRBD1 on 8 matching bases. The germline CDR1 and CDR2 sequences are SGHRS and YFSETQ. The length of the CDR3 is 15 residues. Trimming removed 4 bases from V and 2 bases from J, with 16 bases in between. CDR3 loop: CASSSGQGGAYEQYF. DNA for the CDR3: TGCGCCAGCAGCAGTGGACAGGGAGGGGCCTACGAGCAGTACTTC. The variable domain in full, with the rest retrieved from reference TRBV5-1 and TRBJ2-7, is KAGVTQTPRYLIKTRGQQVTLSCSPISGHRSVSWYQQTPGQGLQFLFEYFSETQRNKGNFPGRFSGRQFSNSRSEMNVSTLELGDSALYLCASSSGQGGAYEQYFGPGTRLTVT.

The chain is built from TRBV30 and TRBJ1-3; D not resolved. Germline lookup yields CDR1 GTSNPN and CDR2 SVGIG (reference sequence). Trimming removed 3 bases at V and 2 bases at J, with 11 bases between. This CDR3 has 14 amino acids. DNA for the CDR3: TGTGCCTGGAGCCTGGGTCCTGCTGGAAACACCATATATTTT. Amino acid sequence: CAWSLGPAGNTIYF.

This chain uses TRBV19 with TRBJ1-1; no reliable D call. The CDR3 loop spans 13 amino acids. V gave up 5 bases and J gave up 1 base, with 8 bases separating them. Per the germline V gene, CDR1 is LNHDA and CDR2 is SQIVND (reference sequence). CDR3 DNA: TGTGCCAGTAGTCGACACACGAACACTGAAGCTTTCTTT. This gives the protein CASSRHTNTEAFF.

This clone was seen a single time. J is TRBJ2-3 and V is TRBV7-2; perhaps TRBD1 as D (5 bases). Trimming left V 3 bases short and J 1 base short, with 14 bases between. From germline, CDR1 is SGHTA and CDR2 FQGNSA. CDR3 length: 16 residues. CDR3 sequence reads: CASSFQVGLGTDTQYF. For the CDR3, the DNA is TGTGCCAGCAGCTTTCAGGTGGGGCTAGGCACAGATACGCAGTATTTT.

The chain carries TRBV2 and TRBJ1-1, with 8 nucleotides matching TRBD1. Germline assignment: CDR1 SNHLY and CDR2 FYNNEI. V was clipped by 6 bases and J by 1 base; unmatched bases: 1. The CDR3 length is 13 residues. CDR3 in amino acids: CASRGQANTEAFF. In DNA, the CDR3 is TGTGCCAGCAGGGGACAGGCGAACACTGAAGCTTTCTTT.

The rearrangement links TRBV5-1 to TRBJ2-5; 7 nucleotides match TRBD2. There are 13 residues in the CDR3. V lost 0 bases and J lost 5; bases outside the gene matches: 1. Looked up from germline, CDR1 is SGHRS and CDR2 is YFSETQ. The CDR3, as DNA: TGCGCCAGCAGCTTGGTCGGGGGGGAGACCCAGTACTTC. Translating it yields CASSLVGGETQYF.

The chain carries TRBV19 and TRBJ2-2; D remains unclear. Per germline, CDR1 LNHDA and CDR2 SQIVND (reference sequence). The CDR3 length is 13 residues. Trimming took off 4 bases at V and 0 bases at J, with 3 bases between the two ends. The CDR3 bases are TGTGCCAGTAGTAGGGCGAACACCGGGGAGCTGTTTTTT. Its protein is CASSRANTGELFF.